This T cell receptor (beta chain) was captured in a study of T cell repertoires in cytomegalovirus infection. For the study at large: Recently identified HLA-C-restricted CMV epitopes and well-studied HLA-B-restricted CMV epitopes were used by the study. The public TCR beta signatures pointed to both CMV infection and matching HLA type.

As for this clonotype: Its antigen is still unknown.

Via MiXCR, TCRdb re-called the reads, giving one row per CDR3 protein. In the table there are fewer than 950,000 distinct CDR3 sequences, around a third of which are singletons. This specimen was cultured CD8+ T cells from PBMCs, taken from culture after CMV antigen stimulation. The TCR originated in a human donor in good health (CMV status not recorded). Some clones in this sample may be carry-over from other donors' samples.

The CDR3: CATSAGQGALAYGYTF. CDR3 DNA sequence: TGTGCCACCAGTGCGGGACAGGGGGCCTTGGCCTATGGCTACACCTTC. The chain couples TRBV15 to TRBJ1-2, with 12 nucleotides matching TRBD1. Germline CDR1 is LNHNV and CDR2 is YYDKDF (reference sequence). The CDR3 totals 16 residues. V trimming: 6 bases; J trimming: 4 bases; junction bases outside the gene matches: 9.